This record looks at one TCR beta chain sequence and its context. Its matching antigen is unknown. The data stem from a study of OX40 agonist ivuxolimab in advanced cancers. Turning to the study itself: Patients assigned to dose escalation were diagnosed with hepatocellular carcinoma, melanoma, renal cell or head and neck cancer. The study, taken as a whole, reports: The CD4+ and CD8+ T cells in the blood had expanded clonally by week 6 at 0.1 to 3.0 mg/kg.

Profiling relied on immunoSEQ multiplex PCR, and the TCRdb table lists in-frame clones only, not all of them. In the table there are tens of thousands of clones, approximately 80% of which are singletons. Sampling times: baseline, cycle 4 day 1, cycle 7 day 1. The V end was cut by 4 bases, the J end by 6 bases, with 10 bases between. The germline CDR1 and CDR2 sequences are SGHVS and FQNEAQ. The CDR3 loop spans 13 amino acids. Sequences were derived from CD4+ or CD8+ T cells sorted from blood, sampled in a trial of the OX40 agonist ivuxolimab. This receptor was identified in an adult with an advanced solid tumor such as melanoma, head and neck, liver or kidney cancer. This chain connects TRBV7-8 to TRBJ2-1, with a tentative D call TRBD2 (7 bases). CDR3 sequence (DNA): TGTGCCAGCAGCTCGGGGGGCCCCAATGAGCAGTTCTTC. This translates into CASSSGGPNEQFF. The whole variable domain, filled in from reference TRBV7-8 and TRBJ2-1, reads GAGVSQSPRYKVAKRGQDVALRCDPISGHVSLFWYQQALGQGPEFLTYFQNEAQLDKSGLPSDRFFAERPEGSVSTLKIQRTQQEDSAVYLCASSSGGPNEQFFGPGTRLTVL.